This passage covers 17 T cell receptor beta chains from one sample sequenced in a study of T cell repertoires in cytomegalovirus infection. No antigen is known for these receptors. TCRdb reprocessed the reads via MiXCR and lists one record per CDR3 protein. Counted here are 70,000 to 95,000 distinct CDR3 sequences, around 28% occurring once; the ten biggest clones make up approximately 71%. The sample in question was CD8+ T cells from cultured PBMCs, obtained from culture after CMV antigen stimulation. These receptors originate from a human donor in good health (CMV status not recorded). Some clones in this sample may be carry-over from other donors' samples.

Ten or more counts support this clonotype. The J gene is TRBJ2-4, the V gene TRBV19, with 7 bases matching TRBD1. The CDR3 sequence is 13 residues long. Germline V gene data show CDR1 as LNHDA and CDR2 as SQIVND (reference sequence). The V segment lost 8 bases and the J segment 6 bases; nucleotides outside the gene matches: 7. The CDR3 loop reads CASRERGLNIQYF. The CDR3, as DNA: TGTGCCAGTCGGGAAAGGGGGCTAAACATTCAGTACTTC.

This clonotype has only a few counts. The rearrangement links TRBV9 to TRBJ1-1; D gene unclear. The CDR3 consists of 14 residues. Trimming took 5 bases from V and 3 from J, leaving 14 bases between them. The germline CDR1 and CDR2 sequences are SGDLS and YYNGEE. The CDR3 DNA reads as TGTGCCAGCAGGCCGGGAGACGGTTACACTGAAGCTTTCTTT. Translation gives CASRPGDGYTEAFF.

This clonotype turned up a few times. J is TRBJ2-7 and V is TRBV7-9; 8 nucleotides agree with TRBD1. Per germline, CDR1 SEHNR and CDR2 FQNEAQ (reference sequence). This CDR3 spans 14 amino acids. After removal of 7 bases from V and 6 bases from J, the junction contained 11 bases not matched to a gene. Here the CDR3 DNA reads TGTGCCAGCACCGACTTGACAGGGGACGGCGAGCAGTACTTC. This codes for CASTDLTGDGEQYF.

About this clonotype itself: The germline gene is not matched at one end of the junction; a read error may be the cause. This chain joins TRBV5-5 and TRBJ2-3; 7 bases match TRBD2. Germline V gives CDR1 SGHKS, CDR2 YYEKEE (reference sequence). The CDR3 runs to 14 residues. CDR3 in DNA: TGTGCCAGTAGCTTGACTAGCACCACAGATACGCAGTATTTT. Residues: CASSLTSTTDTQYF.

The chain uses TRBV7-8 and TRBJ1-2, with D maybe TRBD1 (6 bases). Germline assignment: CDR1 SGHVS and CDR2 FQNEAQ. Trimming removed 1 base at V and 3 bases at J, with 12 bases between. CDR3 size: 15 residues. The CDR3 sequence is CASSLGVTGHYGYTF. The CDR3 coding sequence is TGTGCCAGCAGCTTAGGAGTAACAGGGCACTATGGCTACACCTTC.

The chain couples TRBV12-3 or TRBV12-4 to TRBJ1-1; D unclear. The CDR3 totals 15 residues. Trimming shortened V by 6 bases and J by 1 base, and 15 bases separated the two germline ends. The CDR3 DNA is TGTGCCAGCAGCCCCGGAGTAGGGCAGAACACTGAAGCTTTCTTT. This encodes CASSPGVGQNTEAFF.

The V gene is TRBV19, the J gene TRBJ2-1, with D maybe TRBD2 (5 bases). V dropped 1 base and J dropped 6 bases, with 10 bases sitting between them. CDR1 LNHDA and CDR2 SQIVND come from the germline V gene (reference sequence). CDR3 length: 14 residues. The CDR3 spells CASSIGAAVNEQFF. The CDR3, as DNA: TGTGCCAGTAGTATAGGAGCAGCGGTCAATGAGCAGTTCTTC.

This chain joins TRBV2 and TRBJ1-1, with unresolved D. This CDR3 contains 11 residues. The germline gives CDR1 SNHLY, CDR2 FYNNEI. The V end was cut by 7 bases, the J end by 8 bases, with 11 bases between. The CDR3 spells CASTTLFEAFF. CDR3 bases: TGTGCCAGCACGACCCTCTTCGAAGCTTTCTTT.

This clonotype was recorded a few times. This chain connects TRBV14 to TRBJ2-3; D is unclear. The V and J ends lost 2 bases and 2 bases respectively, with 5 bases between them. Germline CDR1 is SGHDN and CDR2 is FVKESK. CDR3 length: 13 amino acids. The CDR3 here is CASSQTATDTQYF. The CDR3 nucleotides read TGTGCCAGCAGCCAAACAGCCACAGATACGCAGTATTTT.

The rearrangement uses TRBV5-1 and TRBJ2-7; 8 positions agree with TRBD1. J lost 3 bases, V lost 2 bases, and 10 bases had no gene match. Germline loops: CDR1 SGHRS, CDR2 YFSETQ. This CDR3 is 16 amino acids long. CDR3 nucleotides: TGCGCCAGCAGCTTTTCCTCCGGGACAGGATACTACGAGCAGTACTTC. It specifies CASSFSSGTGYYEQYF.

V is TRBV2 and J is TRBJ2-1, with 9 bases that match TRBD1. V shed 4 bases and J 4 bases; nucleotides not matched to a gene: 11. Germline V gene sequence: CDR1 SNHLY, CDR2 FYNNEI. This CDR3 comprises 17 residues. The CDR3 region has the DNA TGTGCCAGCAGTGCAACCCCCGGGACAGGGACTTACAATGAGCAGTTCTTC. Protein sequence: CASSATPGTGTYNEQFF.

The rearrangement links TRBV9 to TRBJ2-3; D is unresolved. V was trimmed by 0 bases and J by 3 bases, leaving 5 bases between them. This CDR3 spans 13 amino acids. Germline values: CDR1 SGDLS, CDR2 YYNGEE. CDR3 bases: TGTGCCAGCAGCGTAGCTTTTACAGATACGCAGTATTTT. It yields the protein CASSVAFTDTQYF. Using reference TRBV9 and TRBJ2-3 for the parts outside the CDR3, the full variable domain is DSGVTQTPKHLITATGQRVTLRCSPRSGDLSVYWYQQSLDQGLQFLIQYYNGEERAKGNILERFSAQQFPDLHSELNLSSLELGDSALYFCASSVAFTDTQYFGPGTRLTVL.

This clonotype was counted a few times. The J gene is TRBJ1-1, the V gene TRBV2; D gene unclear. Trimming removed 5 bases from V and 1 base from J, with 5 bases in between. The CDR3 runs to 12 residues. Germline V gene data show CDR1 as SNHLY and CDR2 as FYNNEI. The CDR3: CASSNGNTEAFF. Written as DNA, the CDR3 is TGTGCCAGCAGTAACGGGAACACTGAAGCTTTCTTT.

In regard to this clonotype: A read error may be the cause here, since a much bigger clone is one base away. The rearrangement uses TRBV7-2 and TRBJ1-3; a weak D match, TRBD1 (5 bases). Germline loops: CDR1 SGHTA, CDR2 FQGNSA. The length of the CDR3 is 15 residues. V was cut by 3 bases and J by 2 bases, with 11 bases left in between. This CDR3 is CASSFPGGTGNTIYF. The DNA of the CDR3 is TGTGCCAGCAGCTTTCCGGGGGGGACTGGAAACACCATATATTTT.

This clonotype was detected only a few times. The chain uses TRBV12-3 or TRBV12-4 and TRBJ2-7; D is possibly TRBD2 (6 bases). With 3 bases removed from V and 3 bases from J, the gap between germline ends came to 12 bases. This CDR3 is 14 amino acids long. The DNA of the CDR3 is TGTGCCAGCAGTTTTGGGACTGTTAGCTACGAGCAGTACTTC. It yields the protein CASSFGTVSYEQYF.

CDR3 in amino acids: CASRGVVGANVLTF. DNA of the CDR3: TGTGCCAGCCGAGGGGTTGTTGGGGCCAACGTCCTGACTTTC. The chain joins TRBV11-1 to TRBJ2-6; D is possibly TRBD1 or TRBD2 (5 bases each). Trimming left V 8 bases short and J 3 bases short, with 11 bases between. Germline CDR1 and CDR2: SGHAT and FQDESV (reference sequence). CDR3 length: 14 amino acids.

This clonotype has ten or more counts. The V call is TRBV12-3 or TRBV12-4, the J call TRBJ2-7; D is unclear. CDR3 length: 11 amino acids. Between the trimmed V and J ends, which lost 3 bases and 6 bases, there was a span of 6 bases. CDR3 loop: CASSFRSEQYF. The CDR3, as DNA: TGTGCCAGCAGTTTCCGGAGCGAGCAGTACTTC.